This record covers a single TCR beta chain. This sample was taken from a study of blood T cell repertoires in COVID-19. J lost 4 bases, V lost 4 bases, and 2 bases had no gene match. Germline values: CDR1 LGHDT, CDR2 YNNKEL (reference sequence). The CDR3 consists of 13 residues. In the original workflow: Cell counts per sample came from amplifying reference gene primers. Sequenced by immunoSEQ multiplex PCR; TCRdb stores in-frame clones only, minus some. The D gene and trimming were derived from the DNA, and the V and J assignments and clone size from that table. The sample includes about 77,000 clones, 75% to 85% of them seen just once.

This clonotype originated in a woman aged 70-85 years with acute or convalescent COVID-19. The sample taken for sequencing was peripheral blood. J is TRBJ1-2 and V is TRBV3-1 (or the pseudogene TRBV3-2); 8 bases agree with TRBD1. The CDR3 protein is CASSRGQGYGYTF. The CDR3 DNA is TGTGCCAGCAGCCGCGGACAGGGCTATGGCTACACCTTC.